This T cell receptor beta chain was sequenced in a study of blood T cell repertoires in COVID-19 (TCRdb year 2020). For the wider study: Collaborator samples came from the United States, Italy and Spain and covered acute and convalescent phases of COVID-19. The prospective study material was composed of cDNA or gDNA derived from T cells, B-cell-depleted T cells, or PBMCs. Deeply sampled blood TCRbeta repertoires from subjects exposed to, actively infected with, or recovered from COVID-19 were included in the dataset. A freely available public database, intended as a resource for researchers studying the immune response to SARS-CoV-2, is where the repertoires were released. Samples were obtained from the ongoing ImmuneRACE study (first 160 participants) and from 1,000 to 1,500 subjects provided by 6 global collaborators. Nearly every sample came with metadata listing a de-identified subject ID, COVID-19 status, age in years and sex. Where available, HLA class I and class II types were obtained from metadata supplied by the sample provider rather than from assay-based typing.

From its cysteine to its phenylalanine, the CDR3 spans 14 amino acids. Of all the DNA, just the CDR3 is kept, 42 bases in frame from base 1. Trimming at the junction amounts to 4 bases on V and 1 base on J, and the germline ends lie 10 bases apart. The germline V gene supplies CDR1 MNHEY and CDR2 SVGAGI. The immunoSEQ Assay, a bias-controlled multiplex PCR, was used to amplify TCRbeta CDR3 regions from genomic DNA. As for the authors' bioinformatics: Within the assay, amplification of reference gene primers was used to estimate how many nucleated cells each sample contained. To quantify the absolute abundance of each unique TCRbeta CDR3 rearrangement, sequence reads were collapsed and filtered. For each sample, productive Simpson clonality was calculated as the square root of Simpson's diversity index over productive rearrangements. TCRdb stores this immuneACCESS table with in-frame sequences only. Part of the clones is absent; in the studies checked, under half of the shortfall reflects unresolved V genes, and no reason is known for the rest. V and J calls plus clone size are reproduced from that table; the DNA served to infer D and trimming. The sample profile shows about 130,000 clones; roughly two thirds of them were found once. The top ten hold over 1.5% of the sample.

Findings and caveats that apply to the study as a whole: The quantity of clinical and demographic metadata differed by source and by participant and was supplied without curation.

This clone has only one observation. The antigen it binds to is not known. No much larger clone is present one base from it, and per-base qualities are unavailable. Each collaborating institution followed its own protocols to collect whole blood in K2EDTA tubes. For TCRbeta analysis, collaborators shipped samples as frozen whole blood, isolated PBMCs, or DNA extracted from either of those sample types. The sequencing input was peripheral blood. Rearrangement joined TRBV6-5 to TRBJ1-1; matching of 5 bases hints at TRBD1 as the D gene. This clonotype was sampled from a woman aged 70-85 years with acute or convalescent COVID-19. CDR3 reads: CASSFRVANTEAFF. The DNA is TGTGCCAGCAGTTTCAGGGTTGCGAACACTGAAGCTTTCTTT.